The 19 T cell receptor beta chains listed next were all sequenced from one sample in a study of cytomegalovirus exposure and HLA in healthy donors. Repertoires were generated with immunoSEQ multiplex PCR, while TCRdb's copy carries only in-frame clones and drops some. The table includes about 160,000 clones, about 86% detected once. Sequences were obtained from PBMCs. These receptors all stem from a woman under 40 in good health and CMV-seronegative.

Turning to this clone: Other nucleotide sequences in the sample specify the same CDR3. The chain recombines TRBV6-5 with TRBJ1-2; 9 bases map to TRBD1. CDR1 is MNHEY and CDR2 is SVGAGI in the germline V gene. The CDR3 spans 14 residues. V gave up 6 bases and J gave up 4 bases; unmatched junction bases: 6. The CDR3 region is CASSSGTGTYGYTF. In DNA, the CDR3 is TGTGCCAGCAGCAGTGGGACAGGGACCTATGGCTACACCTTC.

This chain uses TRBV6-5 with TRBJ1-2; 10 bases line up with TRBD1. The CDR3 has 14 amino acids. Germline CDR1 reads MNHEY; CDR2 reads SVGAGI. V trimming: 5 bases; J trimming: 6 bases; junction bases outside the gene matches: 6. CDR3 nucleotide sequence: TGTGCCAGCAGTCGGACAGGGGGGTTAAATGGCTACACCTTC. Protein sequence: CASSRTGGLNGYTF.

The sample holds one count of this clone. The genes are TRBV10-3 and TRBJ2-7; 8 bases fit TRBD2. The CDR3 spans 15 residues. Germline trimming cut 3 bases from V and 0 bases from J; bases unmatched to any gene: 4. Per germline, CDR1 ENHRY and CDR2 SYGVKD. The CDR3 loop reads CAISDFGTSSYEQYF. The CDR3 DNA follows: TGTGCCATCAGTGACTTCGGGACTAGCTCCTACGAGCAGTACTTC.

This rearrangement joins TRBV4-3 to TRBJ2-7; D might be TRBD1 or TRBD2, each matching 5 bases. CDR1 and CDR2 from the germline V gene are LGHNA and YSLEER. The CDR3 has 15 residues. V was pared by 0 bases and J by 0 bases, with 9 bases between. The CDR3 loop is CASSQDVGDSYEQYF. The CDR3 region has the DNA TGCGCCAGCAGCCAAGATGTGGGGGACTCCTACGAGCAGTACTTC.

CDR3 residues: CAWGPFGGRAAGELFF. CDR3 coding DNA: TGTGCCTGGGGCCCCTTTGGTGGGAGGGCAGCCGGGGAGCTGTTTTTT. The V gene is TRBV30, the J gene TRBJ2-2, with TRBD2 matching 7 bases. The CDR3 extends over 16 amino acids. V lost 5 bases to trimming and J lost 6 bases; unmatched junction nucleotides: 15. Germline V gene data show CDR1 as GTSNPN and CDR2 as SVGIG (reference sequence).

This sequence joins TRBV13 and TRBJ2-7, with D perhaps assigned TRBD1 or TRBD2 (5 bases each). Germline loops: CDR1 PRHDT, CDR2 FYEKMQ (reference sequence). This CDR3 region has 14 residues. V lost 5 bases and J 2 bases, leaving 13 bases between the germline ends. The CDR3 sequence is CASSGGDRTYEQYF. CDR3 DNA sequence: TGTGCCAGCAGCGGTGGGGACCGTACCTACGAGCAGTACTTC.

The chain links TRBV5-4 to TRBJ1-6, with D perhaps TRBD1 (5 bases). The CDR3 spans 12 residues. Germline V gene sequence: CDR1 SGHNT, CDR2 YYREEE (reference sequence). With 9 bases removed from V and 9 bases from J, the gap between germline ends came to 13 bases. The CDR3 protein is CATGHESSPLHF. The CDR3, as DNA: TGTGCCACCGGACACGAGTCTTCACCCCTCCACTTT.

This clone was recorded once. Written as DNA, the CDR3 is TGTGCCAGTTTACCGGGACAGGGATACAATGAGCAGTTCTTC. Translated: CASLPGQGYNEQFF. This chain connects TRBV6-5 to TRBJ2-1; 9 nucleotides agree with TRBD1. The germline CDR1 and CDR2 sequences are MNHEY and SVGAGI. Trimming removed 9 bases from V and 4 bases from J; junction bases left unmatched: 7. This CDR3 is built from 14 residues.

The J gene is TRBJ1-5, the V gene TRBV10-1; a weak D match, TRBD1 (6 bases). V gave up 0 bases and J gave up 4 bases, with 19 bases separating them. This CDR3 comprises 18 residues. The germline V gene has CDR1 WNHNN and CDR2 SYGVQD (reference sequence). The CDR3 sequence: CASSESANREGWNQPQHF. Written as DNA, the CDR3 is TGCGCCAGCAGTGAGTCTGCGAACAGGGAGGGATGGAATCAGCCCCAGCATTTT.

V is TRBV27 and J is TRBJ2-1; the D is unclear. The CDR3 consists of 15 residues. From germline, CDR1 is MNHEY and CDR2 SMNVEV (reference sequence). The V and J ends lost 6 bases and 4 bases respectively, with 16 bases between them. The CDR3 loop reads CASRSFAPPYNEQFF. For the CDR3, the DNA is TGTGCCAGCAGGTCCTTTGCTCCCCCGTACAATGAGCAGTTCTTC.

J is TRBJ1-1 and V is TRBV28; 7 bases map to TRBD1. Germline V gene lookup returns CDR1 MDHEN and CDR2 SYDVKM. V dropped 4 bases and J dropped 11; count of bases not matched to a gene: 4. CDR3 length: 11 residues. The CDR3 region has the DNA TGTGCCAGCAGTTCGGAGGGGGCCGCTTTCTTT. As protein: CASSSEGAAFF.

The chain carries TRBV6-6 and TRBJ2-7; 10 nucleotides align to TRBD1. The CDR3 totals 16 residues. Losses at the gene ends were 4 bases for V and 6 bases for J; bases not matched to a gene: 12. Germline V gives CDR1 MNHNY, CDR2 SVGAGI (reference sequence). CDR3 sequence (DNA): TGTGCCAGCAGTTCTTTAGTTGGGACAGGGGTTGGCGAGCAGTACTTC. Protein: CASSSLVGTGVGEQYF.

V gene TRBV7-9 combines with J gene TRBJ1-2; tentative D call: TRBD1 (6 bases). Germline CDR1 is SEHNR and CDR2 is FQNEAQ (reference sequence). CDR3 length equals 15 residues. V dropped 6 bases and J dropped 4 bases, with 18 bases sitting between them. The DNA of the CDR3 is TGTGCCAGCAGACAATCGCTCTCCAGGGGCTATGGCTACACCTTC. Translated, it gives CASRQSLSRGYGYTF.

The chain carries TRBV5-4 and TRBJ1-1; no clear D. Deletions cut 4 bases from V and 9 bases from J, with 13 bases between. This CDR3 has 12 residues. Germline CDR1 and CDR2: SGHNT and YYREEE (reference sequence). DNA for the CDR3: TGTGCCAGCAGCCCCTCATCTGGAAAAGCTTTCTTT. This codes for CASSPSSGKAFF. The full variable domain, rest sourced from reference TRBV5-4 and TRBJ1-1, is ETGVTQSPTHLIKTRGQQVTLRCSSQSGHNTVSWYQQALGQGPQFIFQYYREEENGRGNFPPRFSGLQFPNYSSELNVNALELDDSALYLCASSPSSGKAFFGQGTRLTVV.

CDR3 loop: CASSLEGSLNTEAFF. The CDR3 DNA is TGTGCCAGCAGCTTGGAAGGCAGTTTGAACACTGAAGCTTTCTTT. The chain couples TRBV5-4 to TRBJ1-1; no reliable D call. With 0 bases removed from V and 0 bases from J, the gap between germline ends came to 9 bases. This CDR3 spans 15 amino acids. CDR1 and CDR2 from the germline V gene are SGHNT and YYREEE (reference sequence).

Only a few counts were recorded for this clone. The CDR3 bases are TGTGCCAGCTCGCTTTACAGCGCCTACGAGCAGTACTTC. Encoded protein: CASSLYSAYEQYF. The rearrangement links TRBV7-2 to TRBJ2-7; D unclear. Germline V lookup: CDR1 SGHTA, CDR2 FQGNSA. V gave up 8 bases and J gave up 2 bases, with 13 bases separating them. CDR3 size: 13 residues.

The chain recombines TRBV9 with TRBJ2-1; D is possibly TRBD2 (5 bases). The CDR3 extends over 15 amino acids. The ends were cut back, 3 bases at V and 0 bases at J, with 10 bases in the middle. Germline CDR1 reads SGDLS; CDR2 reads YYNGEE. The CDR3 region is CASSDPSHSYNEQFF. The CDR3 DNA is TGTGCCAGCAGCGACCCTAGCCACTCCTACAATGAGCAGTTCTTC.

The chain joins TRBV7-6 to TRBJ2-1; 10 bases align to TRBD2. The germline gives CDR1 SGHVS, CDR2 FNYEAQ. The CDR3 spans 16 residues. J gave up 9 bases and V 1 base, and 9 bases lay outside the gene matches. Written as DNA, the CDR3 is TGTGCCAGCAGCTTAGAGGCTAGCGGGAGATTGCGTGAGCAGTTCTTC. It yields the protein CASSLEASGRLREQFF.

The gene calls are TRBV5-5 and TRBJ2-7; D is unresolved. Trimming removed 5 bases at V and 7 bases at J, with 16 bases between. Germline V CDR1 and CDR2: SGHKS, YYEKEE (reference sequence). This CDR3 comprises 13 residues. In DNA, the CDR3 is TGTGCCAGCAGTTCGGCCGGGCAACGGGAGCAGTACTTC. It encodes CASSSAGQREQYF.